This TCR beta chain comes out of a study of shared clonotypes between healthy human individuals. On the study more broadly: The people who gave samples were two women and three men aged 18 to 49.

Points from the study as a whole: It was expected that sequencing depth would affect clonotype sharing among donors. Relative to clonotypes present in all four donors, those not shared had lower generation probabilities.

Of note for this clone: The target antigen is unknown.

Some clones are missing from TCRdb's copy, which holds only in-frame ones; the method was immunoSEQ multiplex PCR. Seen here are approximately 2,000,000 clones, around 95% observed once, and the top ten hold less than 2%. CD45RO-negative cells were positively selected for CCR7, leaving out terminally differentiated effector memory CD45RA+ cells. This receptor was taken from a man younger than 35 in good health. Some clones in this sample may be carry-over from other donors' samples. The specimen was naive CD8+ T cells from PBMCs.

CDR3 in DNA: TGTGCCACACTTGACCCCCCTAGACGGGGTCTAGGCAATGAGCAGTTCTTC. The encoded protein is CATLDPPRRGLGNEQFF. This chain connects TRBV25-1 to TRBJ2-1; a possible D gene is TRBD2 (5 bases). Germline V CDR1 and CDR2: MGHDK, SYGVNS. Deletions cut 10 bases from V and 6 bases from J, with 28 bases between. CDR3 length equals 17 residues.